The T cell receptor (beta chain) described here comes from a study of metastatic and nonmetastatic thyroid tumors. Germline V gives CDR1 SEHNR, CDR2 FQNEAQ (reference sequence). Trimming removed 5 bases from V and 2 bases from J, with 13 bases in between. This CDR3 contains 15 residues. From the PCR reads, TCRdb re-called clones with MiXCR. The sample yields 30,000 to 35,000 clones, over 12% seen once. Patients had received no treatment of any kind before thyroid surgery. The sequencing sample was made of blood. The chain combines TRBV7-9 with TRBJ1-5; D is unresolved. The TCR sequence derives from a male donor with papillary thyroid cancer or a benign thyroid nodule (not recorded which). Some clones in this sample may be carry-over from other donors' samples. The CDR3 here is CASSPMPGGNQPQHF. CDR3 in DNA: TGTGCCAGCAGCCCAATGCCGGGCGGCAATCAGCCCCAGCATTTT.